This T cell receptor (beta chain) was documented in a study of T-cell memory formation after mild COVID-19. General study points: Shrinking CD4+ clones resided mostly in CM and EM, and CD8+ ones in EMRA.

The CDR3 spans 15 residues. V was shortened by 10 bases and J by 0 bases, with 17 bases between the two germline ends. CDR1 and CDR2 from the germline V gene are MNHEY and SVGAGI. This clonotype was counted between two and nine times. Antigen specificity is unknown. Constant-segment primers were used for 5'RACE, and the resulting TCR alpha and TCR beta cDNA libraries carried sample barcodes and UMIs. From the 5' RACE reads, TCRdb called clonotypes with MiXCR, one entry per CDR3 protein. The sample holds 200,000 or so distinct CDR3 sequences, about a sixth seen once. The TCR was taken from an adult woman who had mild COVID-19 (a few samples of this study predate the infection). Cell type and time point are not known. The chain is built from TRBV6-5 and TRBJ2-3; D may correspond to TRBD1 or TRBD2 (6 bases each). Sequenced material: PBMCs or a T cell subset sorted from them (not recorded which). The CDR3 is CATRGHSPSTDTQYF. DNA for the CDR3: TGTGCCACCCGGGGGCACAGCCCTAGCACAGATACGCAGTATTTT.